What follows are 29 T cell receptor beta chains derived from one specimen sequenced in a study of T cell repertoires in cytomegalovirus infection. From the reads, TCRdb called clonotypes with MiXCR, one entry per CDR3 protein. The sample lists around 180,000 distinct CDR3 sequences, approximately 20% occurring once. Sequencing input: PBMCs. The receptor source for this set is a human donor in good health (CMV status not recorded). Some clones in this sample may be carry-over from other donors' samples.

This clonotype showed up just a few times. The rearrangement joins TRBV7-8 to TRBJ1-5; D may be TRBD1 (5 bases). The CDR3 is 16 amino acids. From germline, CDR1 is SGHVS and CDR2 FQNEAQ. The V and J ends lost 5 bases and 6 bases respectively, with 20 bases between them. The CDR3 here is CASSPSGGRGSQPQHF. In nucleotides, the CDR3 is TGTGCCAGCAGCCCAAGCGGGGGACGAGGCAGTCAGCCCCAGCATTTT.

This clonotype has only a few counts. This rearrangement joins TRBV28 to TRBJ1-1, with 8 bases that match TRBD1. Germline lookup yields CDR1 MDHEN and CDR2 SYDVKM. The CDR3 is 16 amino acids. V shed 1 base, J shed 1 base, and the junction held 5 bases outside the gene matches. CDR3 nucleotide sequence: TGTGCCAGCAGTTTATTTCAGGGGGCACGGAACACTGAAGCTTTCTTT. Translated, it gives CASSLFQGARNTEAFF. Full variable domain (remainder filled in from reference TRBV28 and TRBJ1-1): DVKVTQSSRYLVKRTGEKVFLECVQDMDHENMFWYRQDPGLGLRLIYFSYDVKMKEKGDIPEGYSVSREKKERFSLILESASTNQTSMYLCASSLFQGARNTEAFFGQGTRLTVV.

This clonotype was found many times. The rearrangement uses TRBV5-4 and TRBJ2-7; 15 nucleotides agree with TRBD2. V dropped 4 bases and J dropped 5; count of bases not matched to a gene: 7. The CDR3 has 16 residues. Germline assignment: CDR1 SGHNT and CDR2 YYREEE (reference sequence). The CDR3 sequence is CASSPARTSGRDEQYF. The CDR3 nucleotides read TGTGCCAGCAGCCCTGCTAGGACTAGCGGGAGGGACGAGCAGTACTTC.

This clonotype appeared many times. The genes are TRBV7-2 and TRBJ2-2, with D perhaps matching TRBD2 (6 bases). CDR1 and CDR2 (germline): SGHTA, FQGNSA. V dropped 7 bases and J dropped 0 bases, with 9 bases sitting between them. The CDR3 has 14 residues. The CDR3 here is CASNLAPNTGELFF. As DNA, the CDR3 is TGTGCCAGCAACCTAGCGCCGAACACCGGGGAGCTGTTTTTT. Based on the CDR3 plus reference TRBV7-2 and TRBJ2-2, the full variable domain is GAGVSQSPSNKVTEKGKDVELRCDPISGHTALYWYRQSLGQGLEFLIYFQGNSAPDKSGLPSDRFSAERTGGSVSTLTIQRTQQEDSAVYLCASNLAPNTGELFFGEGSRLTVL.

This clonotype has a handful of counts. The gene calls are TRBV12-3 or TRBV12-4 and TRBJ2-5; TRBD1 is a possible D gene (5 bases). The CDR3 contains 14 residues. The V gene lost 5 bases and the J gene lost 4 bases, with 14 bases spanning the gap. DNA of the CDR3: TGTGCCAGCAGTCCGGCCTTGGGGCCAGAGACCCAGTACTTC. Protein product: CASSPALGPETQYF.

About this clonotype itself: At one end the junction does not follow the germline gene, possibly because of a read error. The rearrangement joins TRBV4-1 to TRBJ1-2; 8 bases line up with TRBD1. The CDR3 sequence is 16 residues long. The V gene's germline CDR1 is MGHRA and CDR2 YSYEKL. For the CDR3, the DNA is TGTGCCAGCAGCCAAGCCGGACAGGGAAGGCGATATGGCTACACCTTC. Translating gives CASSQAGQGRRYGYTF.

CDR3 region: CASSRASGSPPETQYF. CDR3 sequence (DNA): TGTGCCAGCAGCCGCGCTAGCGGGAGCCCCCCAGAGACCCAGTACTTC. The rearrangement joins TRBV7-6 to TRBJ2-5, with 10 nucleotides matching TRBD2. There are 16 residues in the CDR3. The junction had 10 bases not matched to a gene; V was cut back by 5 bases and J by 4 bases. Germline V gives CDR1 SGHVS, CDR2 FNYEAQ.

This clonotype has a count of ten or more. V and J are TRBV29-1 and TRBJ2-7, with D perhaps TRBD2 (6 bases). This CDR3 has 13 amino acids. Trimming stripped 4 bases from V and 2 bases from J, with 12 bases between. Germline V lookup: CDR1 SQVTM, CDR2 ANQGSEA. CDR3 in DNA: TGCAGCGTTGTGCCGGGAGCAACCTACGAGCAGTACTTC. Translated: CSVVPGATYEQYF.

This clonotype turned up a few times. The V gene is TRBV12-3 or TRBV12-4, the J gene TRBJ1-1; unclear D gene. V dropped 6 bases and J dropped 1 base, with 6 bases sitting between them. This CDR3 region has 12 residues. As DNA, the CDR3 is TGTGCCAGCAGCCCAAGGAACACTGAAGCTTTCTTT. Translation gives CASSPRNTEAFF.

CDR3 nucleotides: TGTGCCAGCAAGGTGGAGGCCGCCTATAATTCACCCCTCCACTTT. Amino acid sequence: CASKVEAAYNSPLHF. The chain employs TRBV27 and TRBJ1-6; no reliable D call. The V end was cut by 7 bases, the J end by 2 bases, with 12 bases between. CDR3 length equals 15 residues. Germline V gene data show CDR1 as MNHEY and CDR2 as SMNVEV (reference sequence).

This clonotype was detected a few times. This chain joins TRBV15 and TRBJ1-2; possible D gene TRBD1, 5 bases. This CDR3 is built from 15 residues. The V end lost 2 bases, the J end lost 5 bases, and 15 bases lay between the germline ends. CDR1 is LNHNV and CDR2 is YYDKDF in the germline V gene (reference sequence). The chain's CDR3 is CATSRPDRGSYGYTF. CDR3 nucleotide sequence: TGTGCCACCAGCAGACCCGACCGGGGGTCGTATGGCTACACCTTC.

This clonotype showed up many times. The CDR3 region is CASSLGGSTATNEKLFF. The CDR3 bases are TGTGCCAGCAGCTTAGGCGGCAGCACTGCAACTAATGAAAAACTGTTTTTT. The genes are TRBV7-8 and TRBJ1-4, with D uncertain. The CDR3 is made up of 17 amino acids. The ends were cut back, 1 base at V and 0 bases at J, with 12 bases in the middle. The V gene's germline CDR1 is SGHVS and CDR2 FQNEAQ.

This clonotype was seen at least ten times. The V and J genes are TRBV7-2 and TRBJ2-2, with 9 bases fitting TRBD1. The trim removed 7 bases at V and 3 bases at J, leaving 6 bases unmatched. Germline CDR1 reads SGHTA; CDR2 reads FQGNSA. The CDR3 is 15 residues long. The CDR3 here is CASTSWTGDTGELFF. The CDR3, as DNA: TGTGCCAGCACCTCCTGGACAGGGGACACCGGGGAGCTGTTTTTT.

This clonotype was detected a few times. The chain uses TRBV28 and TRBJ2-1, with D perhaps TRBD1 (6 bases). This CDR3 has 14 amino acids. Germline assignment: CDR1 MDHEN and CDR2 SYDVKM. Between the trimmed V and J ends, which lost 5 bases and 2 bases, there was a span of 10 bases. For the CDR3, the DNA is TGTGCCAGCAGTATGGACAGCGCCTACAATGAGCAGTTCTTC. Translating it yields CASSMDSAYNEQFF.

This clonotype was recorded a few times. The CDR3 is CASSYSGGGDPYEQYF. The CDR3 DNA reads as TGTGCCAGCAGTTACTCCGGGGGGGGGGATCCCTACGAGCAGTACTTC. The chain joins TRBV6-2 or TRBV6-3 to TRBJ2-7; 8 bases are shared with TRBD2. Trimming cost V 0 bases and J 2 bases; bases outside gene matches: 6. This CDR3 contains 16 residues. Germline loops: CDR1 MNHEY, CDR2 SVGEGT.

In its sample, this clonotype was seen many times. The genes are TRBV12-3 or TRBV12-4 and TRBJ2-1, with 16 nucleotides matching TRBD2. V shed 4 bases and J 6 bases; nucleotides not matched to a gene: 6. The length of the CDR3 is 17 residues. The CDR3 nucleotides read TGTGCCAGCAGTTCCGGGGGGACTAGCGGGAGGGCCAATGAGCAGTTCTTC. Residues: CASSSGGTSGRANEQFF.

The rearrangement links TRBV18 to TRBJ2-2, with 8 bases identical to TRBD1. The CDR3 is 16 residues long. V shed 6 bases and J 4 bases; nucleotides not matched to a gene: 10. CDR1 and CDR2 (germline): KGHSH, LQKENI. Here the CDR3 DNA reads TGTGCCAGCTCCCTTTCGACAGGGGCGACCACCGGGGAGCTGTTTTTT. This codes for CASSLSTGATTGELFF. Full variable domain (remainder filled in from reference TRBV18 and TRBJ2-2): NAGVMQNPRHLVRRRGQEARLRCSPMKGHSHVYWYRQLPEEGLKFMVYLQKENIIDESGMPKERFSAEFPKEGPSILRIQQVVRGDSAAYFCASSLSTGATTGELFFGEGSRLTVL.

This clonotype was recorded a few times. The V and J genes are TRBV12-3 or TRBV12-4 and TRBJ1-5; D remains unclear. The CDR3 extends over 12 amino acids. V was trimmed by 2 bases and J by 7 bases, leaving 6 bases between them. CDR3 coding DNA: TGTGCCAGCAGTTTATCATACCAGCCCCAGCATTTT. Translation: CASSLSYQPQHF.

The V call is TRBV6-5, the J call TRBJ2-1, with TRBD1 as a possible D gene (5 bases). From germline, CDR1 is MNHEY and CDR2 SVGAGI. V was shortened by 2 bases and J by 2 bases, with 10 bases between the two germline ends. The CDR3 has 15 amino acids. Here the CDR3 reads CASSYQGRTYNEQFF. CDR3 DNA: TGTGCCAGCAGTTACCAGGGTAGGACCTACAATGAGCAGTTCTTC.

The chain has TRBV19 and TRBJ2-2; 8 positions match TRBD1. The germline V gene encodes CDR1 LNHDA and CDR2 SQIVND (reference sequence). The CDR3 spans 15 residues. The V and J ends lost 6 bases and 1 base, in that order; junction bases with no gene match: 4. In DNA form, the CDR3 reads TGTGCCAGTAGCGGGGACAGGCTGAACACCGGGGAGCTGTTTTTT. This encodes CASSGDRLNTGELFF.

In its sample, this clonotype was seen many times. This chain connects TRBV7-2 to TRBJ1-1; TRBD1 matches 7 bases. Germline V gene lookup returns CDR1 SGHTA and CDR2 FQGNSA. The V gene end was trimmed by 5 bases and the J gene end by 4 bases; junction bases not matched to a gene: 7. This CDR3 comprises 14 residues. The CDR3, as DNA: TGTGCCAGCAGCCCAGGGACAGCATCCACTGAAGCTTTCTTT. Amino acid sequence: CASSPGTASTEAFF.

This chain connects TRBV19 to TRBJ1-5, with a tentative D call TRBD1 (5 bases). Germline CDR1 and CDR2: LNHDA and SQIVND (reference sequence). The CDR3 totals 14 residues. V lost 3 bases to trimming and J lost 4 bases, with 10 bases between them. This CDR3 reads CASSMRGWNQPQHF. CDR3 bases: TGTGCCAGTAGTATGCGGGGGTGGAATCAGCCCCAGCATTTT.

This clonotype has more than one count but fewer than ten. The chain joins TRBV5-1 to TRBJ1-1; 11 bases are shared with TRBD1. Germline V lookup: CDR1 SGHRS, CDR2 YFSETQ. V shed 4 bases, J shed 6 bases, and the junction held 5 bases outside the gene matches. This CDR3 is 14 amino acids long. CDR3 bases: TGCGCCAGCAGCCACGGGACAGGGGGATCTGAAGCTTTCTTT. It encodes CASSHGTGGSEAFF.

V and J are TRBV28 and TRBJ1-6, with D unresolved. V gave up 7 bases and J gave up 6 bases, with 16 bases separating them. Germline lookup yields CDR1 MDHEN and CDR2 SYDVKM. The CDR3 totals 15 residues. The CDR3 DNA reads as TGTGCCAGCACCCCAGCGGCAGGTGTTAATTCACCCCTCCACTTT. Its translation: CASTPAAGVNSPLHF.

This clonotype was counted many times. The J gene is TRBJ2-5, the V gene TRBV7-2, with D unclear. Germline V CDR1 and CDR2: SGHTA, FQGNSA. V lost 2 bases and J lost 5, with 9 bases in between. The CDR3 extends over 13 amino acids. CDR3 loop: CASSLPGAETQYF. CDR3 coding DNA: TGTGCCAGCAGCTTACCGGGTGCGGAGACCCAGTACTTC.

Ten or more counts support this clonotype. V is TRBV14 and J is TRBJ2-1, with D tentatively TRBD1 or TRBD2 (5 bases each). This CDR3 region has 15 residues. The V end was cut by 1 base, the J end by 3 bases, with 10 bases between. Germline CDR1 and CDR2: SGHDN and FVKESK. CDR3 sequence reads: CASSQAGRNYNEQFF. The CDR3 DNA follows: TGTGCCAGCAGCCAAGCGGGACGAAACTACAATGAGCAGTTCTTC.

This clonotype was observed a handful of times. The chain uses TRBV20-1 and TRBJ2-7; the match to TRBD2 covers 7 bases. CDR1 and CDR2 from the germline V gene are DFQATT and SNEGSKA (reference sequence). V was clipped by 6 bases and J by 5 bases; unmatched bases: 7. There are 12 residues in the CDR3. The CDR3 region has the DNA TGCAGTGCCTTGGGCGGGGGAAACGAGCAGTACTTC. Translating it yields CSALGGGNEQYF.

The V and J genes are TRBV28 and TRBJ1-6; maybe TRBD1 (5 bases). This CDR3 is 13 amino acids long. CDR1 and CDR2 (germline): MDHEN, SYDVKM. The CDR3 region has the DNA TGTGCGACAGCTACCTTCCTGAATTCACCCCTCCACTTT. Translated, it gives CATATFLNSPLHF.

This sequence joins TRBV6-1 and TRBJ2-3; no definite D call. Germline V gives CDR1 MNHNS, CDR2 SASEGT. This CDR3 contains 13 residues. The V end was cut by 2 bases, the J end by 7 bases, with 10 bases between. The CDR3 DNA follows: TGTGCCAGCAGTGAAACACGGACGAATACGCAGTATTTT. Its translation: CASSETRTNTQYF.